In its sample, the clone carrying this T cell receptor (beta chain) was seen a few times. This entry comes from a study of patients and donors after allogeneic stem cell transplantation. TCRdb used MiXCR to reprocess the RT-PCR reads, holding one entry per CDR3 protein. Here the sample spans about a million distinct CDR3 sequences, roughly 18% being singletons. The V gene's germline CDR1 is SGHTA and CDR2 FQGTGA. The CDR3 is 15 amino acids. V gave up 5 bases and J gave up 0 bases, with 13 bases separating them. The sample was blood, either unsorted or a sorted T cell fraction (not recorded which). The genes are TRBV7-3 and TRBJ1-1; D possibly corresponds to TRBD1 (6 bases). The TCR sequence derives from a human donor who was either an allogeneic HSCT recipient or a stem cell or donor lymphocyte infusion donor (not recorded which). It is not recorded whose cells these are; they may come from a transplant donor. CDR3 sequence: CASSTGQRMNTEAFF. In DNA form, the CDR3 reads TGTGCCAGCAGCACCGGACAGAGGATGAACACTGAAGCTTTCTTT.